This T cell receptor beta chain originates from a study of shared clonotypes between healthy human individuals. The protocol was immunoSEQ multiplex PCR, while the TCRdb copy is restricted to in-frame clones and leaves out a portion. The sample carries approximately 1.1 million clones, 75% to 80% recorded once. Per germline, CDR1 SGHTA and CDR2 FQGNSA. V was shortened by 2 bases and J by 4 bases, with 14 bases between the two germline ends. The CDR3 sequence is 15 residues long. This TCR was recovered from a man between 18 and 35 years old in good health. Some clones in this sample may be carry-over from other donors' samples. Sequencing input: memory CD4+ T cells from PBMCs. Described subset: CD45RA-negative fraction. V gene TRBV7-2 combines with J gene TRBJ2-5; perhaps TRBD1 as D (5 bases). Here the CDR3 DNA reads TGTGCCAGCAGCTTACAGGGTGGGGTGGCAGAGACCCAGTACTTC. Translation gives CASSLQGGVAETQYF.